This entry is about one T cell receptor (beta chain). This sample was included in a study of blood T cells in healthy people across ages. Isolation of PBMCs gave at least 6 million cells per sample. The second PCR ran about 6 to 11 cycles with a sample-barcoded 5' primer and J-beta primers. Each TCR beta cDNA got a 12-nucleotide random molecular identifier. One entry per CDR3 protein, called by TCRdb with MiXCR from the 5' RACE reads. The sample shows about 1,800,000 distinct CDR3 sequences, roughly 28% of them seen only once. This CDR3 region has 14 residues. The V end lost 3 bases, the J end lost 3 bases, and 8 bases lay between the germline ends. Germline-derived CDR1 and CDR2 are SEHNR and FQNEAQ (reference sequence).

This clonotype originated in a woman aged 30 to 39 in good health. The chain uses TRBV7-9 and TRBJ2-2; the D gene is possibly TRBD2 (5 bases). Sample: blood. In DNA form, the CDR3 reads TGTGCCAGCAGCTTCTTTAGCGACACCGGGGAGCTGTTTTTT. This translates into CASSFFSDTGELFF.